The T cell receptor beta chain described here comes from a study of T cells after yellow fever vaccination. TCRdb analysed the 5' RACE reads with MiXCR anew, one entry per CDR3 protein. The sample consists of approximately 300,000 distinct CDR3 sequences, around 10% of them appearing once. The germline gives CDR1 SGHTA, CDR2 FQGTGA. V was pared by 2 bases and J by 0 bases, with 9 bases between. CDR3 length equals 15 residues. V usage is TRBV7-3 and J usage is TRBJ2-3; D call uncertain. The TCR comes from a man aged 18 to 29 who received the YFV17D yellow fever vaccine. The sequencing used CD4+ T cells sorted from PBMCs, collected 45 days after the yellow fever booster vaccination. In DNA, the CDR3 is TGTGCCAGCAGCTTATTTGTGTCTAGCACAGATACGCAGTATTTT. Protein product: CASSLFVSSTDTQYF.